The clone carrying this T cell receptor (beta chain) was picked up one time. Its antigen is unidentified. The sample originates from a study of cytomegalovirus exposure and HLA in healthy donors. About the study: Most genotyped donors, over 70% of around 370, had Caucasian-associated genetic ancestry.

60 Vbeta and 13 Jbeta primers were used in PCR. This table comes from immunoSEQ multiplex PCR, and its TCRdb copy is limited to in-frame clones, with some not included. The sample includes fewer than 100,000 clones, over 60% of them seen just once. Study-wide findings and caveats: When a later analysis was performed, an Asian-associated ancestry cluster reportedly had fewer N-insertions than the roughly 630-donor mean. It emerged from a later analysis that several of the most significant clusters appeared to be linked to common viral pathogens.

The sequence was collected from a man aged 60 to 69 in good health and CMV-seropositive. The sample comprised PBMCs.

The CDR3 DNA sequence: TGTGCCAGCAGCGCAGGACAGGGACGGAATGAGCAGTTCTTC. Translated, it gives CASSAGQGRNEQFF. This sequence joins TRBV5-4 and TRBJ2-1; 8 bases agree with TRBD1. Germline CDR1 is SGHNT and CDR2 is YYREEE (reference sequence). This CDR3 has 14 amino acids. Germline trimming cut 4 bases from V and 7 bases from J; bases unmatched to any gene: 7.